This T cell receptor beta chain was found in a study of CD8+ T cells in alopecia areata. Across the whole study: Among treated patients, severity was scored by affected scalp area percentage. Findings of the study overall: Since there was just one nonresponder, nobody can yet say how baseline CD8+ expansion ties to response.

Losses at the gene ends were 2 bases for V and 7 bases for J; bases not matched to a gene: 14. CDR3 length: 15 residues. The germline V gene encodes CDR1 GTSNPN and CDR2 SVGIG (reference sequence). RNA was isolated and reverse transcribed to cDNA, the sequencing template. The data were produced by immunoSEQ multiplex PCR, yet TCRdb's version contains in-frame clones alone and is incomplete. The profile shows some 95,000 clones, about 40% of them singletons. For this clone: Its antigen is currently unknown.

Described treatment: oral pan-JAK inhibitor, 5-10 mg twice daily. Both peripheral blood and punch biopsies of lesional scalp skin were obtained from patients who had alopecia areata. The V gene is TRBV30, the J gene TRBJ2-7, with 7 bases lining up with TRBD2. The material was CD8+ T cells sorted from blood, obtained at week 24, from a patient treated with tofacitinib. This receptor was obtained from a human donor with alopecia areata. CDR3 sequence: CAWSMSGLHLREQYF. CDR3 nucleotides: TGTGCCTGGAGTATGTCGGGACTACACTTGAGGGAGCAGTACTTC.